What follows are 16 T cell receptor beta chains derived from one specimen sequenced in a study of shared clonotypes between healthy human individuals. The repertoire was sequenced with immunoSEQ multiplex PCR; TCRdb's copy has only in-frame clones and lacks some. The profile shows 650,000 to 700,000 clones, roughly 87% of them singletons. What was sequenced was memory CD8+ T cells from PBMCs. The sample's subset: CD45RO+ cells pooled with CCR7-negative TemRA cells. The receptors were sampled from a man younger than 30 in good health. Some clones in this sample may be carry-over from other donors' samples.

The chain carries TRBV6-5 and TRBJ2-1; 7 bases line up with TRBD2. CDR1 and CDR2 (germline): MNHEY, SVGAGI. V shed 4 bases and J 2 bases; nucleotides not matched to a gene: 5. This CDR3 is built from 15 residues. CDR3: CASSWRESAYNEQFF. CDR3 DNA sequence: TGTGCCAGCAGTTGGCGGGAGAGCGCCTACAATGAGCAGTTCTTC.

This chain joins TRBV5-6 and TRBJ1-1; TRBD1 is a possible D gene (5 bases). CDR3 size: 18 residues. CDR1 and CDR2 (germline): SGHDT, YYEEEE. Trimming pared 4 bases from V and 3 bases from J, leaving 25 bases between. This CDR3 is CASSLLSGAEVYDTEAFF. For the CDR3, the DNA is TGTGCCAGCAGCCTATTGAGCGGGGCAGAAGTATATGACACTGAAGCTTTCTTT.

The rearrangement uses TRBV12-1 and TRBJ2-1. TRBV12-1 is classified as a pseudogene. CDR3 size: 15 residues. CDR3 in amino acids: CASRDAGTLRGEQFF. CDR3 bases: TGTGCCAGCAGGGATGCAGGGACGCTAAGGGGAGAGCAGTTCTTC.

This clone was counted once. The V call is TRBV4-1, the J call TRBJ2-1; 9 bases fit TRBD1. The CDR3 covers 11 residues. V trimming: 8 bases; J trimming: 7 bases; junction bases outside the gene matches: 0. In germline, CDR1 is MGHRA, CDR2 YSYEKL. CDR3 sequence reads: CASGQGNEQFF. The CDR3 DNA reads TGCGCCAGCGGACAGGGGAATGAGCAGTTCTTC.

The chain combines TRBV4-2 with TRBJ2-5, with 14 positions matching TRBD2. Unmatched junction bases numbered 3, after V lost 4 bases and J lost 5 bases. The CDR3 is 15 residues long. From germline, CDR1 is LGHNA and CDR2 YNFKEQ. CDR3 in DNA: TGTGCCAGCAGCCCGACTAGCGGGAGGGCGGAGACCCAGTACTTC. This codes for CASSPTSGRAETQYF.

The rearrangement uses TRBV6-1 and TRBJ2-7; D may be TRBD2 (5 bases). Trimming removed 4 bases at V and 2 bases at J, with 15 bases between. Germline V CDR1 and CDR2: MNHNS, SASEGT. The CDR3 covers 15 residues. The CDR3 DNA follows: TGTGCCAGCAGTGCGATACTAGTGACGACCTACGAGCAGTACTTC. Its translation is CASSAILVTTYEQYF.

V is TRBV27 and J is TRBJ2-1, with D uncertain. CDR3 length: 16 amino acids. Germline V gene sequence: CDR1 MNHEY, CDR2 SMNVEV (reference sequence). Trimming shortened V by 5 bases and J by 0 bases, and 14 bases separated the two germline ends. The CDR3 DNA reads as TGTGCCAGCAGTCCCGACTGGCGGAGCTCCTACAATGAGCAGTTCTTC. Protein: CASSPDWRSSYNEQFF.

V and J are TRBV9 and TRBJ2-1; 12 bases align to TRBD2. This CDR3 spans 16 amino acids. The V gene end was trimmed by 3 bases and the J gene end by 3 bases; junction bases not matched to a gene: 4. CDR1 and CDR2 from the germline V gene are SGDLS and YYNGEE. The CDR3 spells CASSARLAGDYNEQFF. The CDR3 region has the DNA TGTGCCAGCAGCGCCAGACTAGCGGGGGACTACAATGAGCAGTTCTTC.

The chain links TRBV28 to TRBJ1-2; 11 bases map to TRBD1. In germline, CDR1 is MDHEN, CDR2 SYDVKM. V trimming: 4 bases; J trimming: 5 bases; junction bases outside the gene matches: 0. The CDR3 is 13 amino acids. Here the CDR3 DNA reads TGTGCCAGCAGTTGGGACAGGGGGTATGGCTACACCTTC. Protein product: CASSWDRGYGYTF.

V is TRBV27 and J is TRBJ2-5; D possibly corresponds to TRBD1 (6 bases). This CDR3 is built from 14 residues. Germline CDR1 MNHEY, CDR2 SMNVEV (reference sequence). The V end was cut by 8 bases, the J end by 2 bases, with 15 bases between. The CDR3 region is CASPRTDMQETQYF. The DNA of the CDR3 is TGTGCCAGCCCCAGGACAGATATGCAAGAGACCCAGTACTTC.

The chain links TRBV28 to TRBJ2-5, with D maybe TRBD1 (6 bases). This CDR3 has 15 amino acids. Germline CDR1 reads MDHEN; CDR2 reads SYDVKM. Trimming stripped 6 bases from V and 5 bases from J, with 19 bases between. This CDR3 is CASRPEGRGRETQYF. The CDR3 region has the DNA TGTGCCAGCAGACCAGAGGGCAGGGGTAGGGAGACCCAGTACTTC.

CDR3 in DNA: TGTGCCTGGAGAGGGGGGACGGTGATGCTTCATGGCTACACCTTC. Translating gives CAWRGGTVMLHGYTF. The rearrangement joins TRBV30 to TRBJ1-2; D possibly corresponds to TRBD1 (6 bases). Germline V CDR1 and CDR2: GTSNPN, SVGIG (reference sequence). V lost 3 bases and J 6 bases, leaving 20 bases between the germline ends. The CDR3 runs 15 residues.

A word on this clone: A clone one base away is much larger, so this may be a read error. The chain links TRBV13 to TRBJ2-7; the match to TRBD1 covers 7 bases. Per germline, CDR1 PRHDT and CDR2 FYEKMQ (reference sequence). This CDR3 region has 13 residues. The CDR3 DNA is TGTGCCAGCAGCGTAGGGGACAGCTACGAGCAGTACTTC. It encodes CASSVGDSYEQYF.

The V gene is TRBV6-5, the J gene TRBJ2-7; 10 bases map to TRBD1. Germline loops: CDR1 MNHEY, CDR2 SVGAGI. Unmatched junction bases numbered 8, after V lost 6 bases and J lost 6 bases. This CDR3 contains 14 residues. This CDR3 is CASRGRDRGFEQYF. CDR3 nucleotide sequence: TGTGCCAGCAGGGGCCGGGACAGGGGATTCGAGCAGTACTTC.

The CDR3 DNA reads as TGTGCCAGCACCGGGGGCACGTCCACCGGGGAGCTGTTTTTT. Protein product: CASTGGTSTGELFF. This chain joins TRBV27 and TRBJ2-2; D is possibly TRBD1 or TRBD2 (6 bases each). Germline CDR1 is MNHEY and CDR2 is SMNVEV (reference sequence). This CDR3 is built from 14 residues. Trimming left V 7 bases short and J 4 bases short, with 13 bases between.

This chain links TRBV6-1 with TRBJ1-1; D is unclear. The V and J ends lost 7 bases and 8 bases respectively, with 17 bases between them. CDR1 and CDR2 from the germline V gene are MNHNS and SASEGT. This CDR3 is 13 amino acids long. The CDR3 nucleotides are TGTGCCAGCACTACCTCGTTAGTTCGGGAAGCTTTCTTT. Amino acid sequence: CASTTSLVREAFF.